This paragraph covers one T cell receptor (beta chain) sequence. These data originate in a study of CD8 T cells in Susac syndrome. CD8+ and CD4+ blood T cells underwent TCR beta sequencing. The control group consisted of healthy donors matched for age and sex. The CDR3 has 12 residues. The V and J ends lost 3 bases and 7 bases respectively, with 12 bases between them. Germline CDR1 DFQATT, CDR2 SNEGSKA (reference sequence). Reverse transcription of about 0.45 to 1 ug RNA was performed with random hexamers. TCR beta CDR3 was amplified by immunoSEQ multiplex PCR. This amplification extended across 54 Vbeta and 13 Jbeta segments. TCRdb used MiXCR to reprocess the immunoSEQ multiplex PCR reads, holding one entry per CDR3 protein. Here the sample spans roughly 200,000 distinct CDR3 sequences, about 95% being singletons.

Sequenced sample: CD4+ T cells from PBMCs. The chain employs TRBV20-1 and TRBJ1-2; D unclear. The sequence came from a human donor in good health. DNA of the CDR3: TGCAGTGCTAGCGGGCCGTACGGTGGCTACACCTTC. Translating gives CSASGPYGGYTF.